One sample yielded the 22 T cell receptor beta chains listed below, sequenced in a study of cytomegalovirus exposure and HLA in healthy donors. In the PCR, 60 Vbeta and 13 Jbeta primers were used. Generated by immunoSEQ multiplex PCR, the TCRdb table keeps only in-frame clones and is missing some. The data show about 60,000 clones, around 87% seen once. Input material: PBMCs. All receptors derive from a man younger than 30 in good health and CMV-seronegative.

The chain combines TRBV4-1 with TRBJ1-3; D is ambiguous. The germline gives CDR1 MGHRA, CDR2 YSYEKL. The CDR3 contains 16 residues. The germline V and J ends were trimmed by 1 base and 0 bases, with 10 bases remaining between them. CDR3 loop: CASSQGPLVSGNTIYF. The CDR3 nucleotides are TGCGCCAGCAGCCAAGGTCCATTAGTCTCTGGAAACACCATATATTTT.

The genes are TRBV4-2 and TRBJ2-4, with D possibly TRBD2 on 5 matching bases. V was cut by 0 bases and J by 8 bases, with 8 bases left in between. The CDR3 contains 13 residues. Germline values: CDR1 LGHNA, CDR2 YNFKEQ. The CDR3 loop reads CASSQDQRDIQYF. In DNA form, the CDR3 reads TGTGCCAGCAGCCAAGATCAGAGGGACATTCAGTACTTC.

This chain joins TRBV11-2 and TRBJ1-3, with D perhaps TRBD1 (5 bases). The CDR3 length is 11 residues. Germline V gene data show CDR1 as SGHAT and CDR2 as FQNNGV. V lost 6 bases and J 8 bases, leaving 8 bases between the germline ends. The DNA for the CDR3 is TGTGCCAGCAGAGGGGCTTACACCATATATTTT. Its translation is CASRGAYTIYF.

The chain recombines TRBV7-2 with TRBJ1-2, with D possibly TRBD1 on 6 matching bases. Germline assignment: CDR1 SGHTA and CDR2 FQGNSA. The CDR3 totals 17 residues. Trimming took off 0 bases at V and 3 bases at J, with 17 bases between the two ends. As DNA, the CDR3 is TGTGCCAGCAGCTTAGCGGCTGGACAGAGAGGATACTATGGCTACACCTTC. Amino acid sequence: CASSLAAGQRGYYGYTF.

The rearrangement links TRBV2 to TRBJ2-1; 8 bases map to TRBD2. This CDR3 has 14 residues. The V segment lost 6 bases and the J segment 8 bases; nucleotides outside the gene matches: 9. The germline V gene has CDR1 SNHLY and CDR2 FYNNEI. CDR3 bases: TGTGCCAGCAGGCCGGGACTAGTTGGGTATGAGCAGTTCTTC. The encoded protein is CASRPGLVGYEQFF.

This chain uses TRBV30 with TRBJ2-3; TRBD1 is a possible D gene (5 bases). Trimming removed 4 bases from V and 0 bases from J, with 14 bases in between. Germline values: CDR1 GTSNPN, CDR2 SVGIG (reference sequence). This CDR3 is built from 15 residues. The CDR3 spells CAWTPGPSSTDTQYF. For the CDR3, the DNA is TGTGCCTGGACTCCAGGGCCGTCTAGCACAGATACGCAGTATTTT.

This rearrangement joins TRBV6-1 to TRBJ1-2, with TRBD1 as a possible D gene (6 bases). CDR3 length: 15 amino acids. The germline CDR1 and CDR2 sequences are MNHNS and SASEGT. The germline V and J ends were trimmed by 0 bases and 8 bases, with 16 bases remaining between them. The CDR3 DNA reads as TGTGCCAGCAGTGAAGCGCATGGGGGCTTGGACGGCTACACCTTC. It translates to CASSEAHGGLDGYTF.

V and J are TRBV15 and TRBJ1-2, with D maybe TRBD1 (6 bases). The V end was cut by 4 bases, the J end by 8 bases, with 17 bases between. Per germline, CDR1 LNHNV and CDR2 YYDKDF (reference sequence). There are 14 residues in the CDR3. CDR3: CATSILQGVDGYTF. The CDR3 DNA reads TGTGCCACCAGCATACTACAGGGTGTTGACGGCTACACCTTC. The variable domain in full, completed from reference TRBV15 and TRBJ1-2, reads DAMVIQNPRYQVTQFGKPVTLSCSQTLNHNVMYWYQQKSSQAPKLLFHYYDKDFNNEADTPDNFQSRRPNTSFCFLDIRSPGLGDTAMYLCATSILQGVDGYTFGSGTRLTVV.

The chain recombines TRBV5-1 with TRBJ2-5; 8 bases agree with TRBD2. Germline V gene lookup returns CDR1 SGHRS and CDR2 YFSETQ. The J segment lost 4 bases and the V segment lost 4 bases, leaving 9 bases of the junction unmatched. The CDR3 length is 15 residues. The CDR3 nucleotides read TGCGCCAGCAGCCAGTATGGGACTAGGGGAGAGACCCAGTACTTC. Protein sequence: CASSQYGTRGETQYF.

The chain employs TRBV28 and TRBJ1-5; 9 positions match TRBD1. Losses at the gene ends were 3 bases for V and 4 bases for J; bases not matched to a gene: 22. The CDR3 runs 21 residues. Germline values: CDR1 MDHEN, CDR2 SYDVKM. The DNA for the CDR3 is TGTGCCAGCAGTTTTCCTCGCCTAGACCCGGGACAGGGATTAAGAAATCAGCCCCAGCATTTT. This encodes CASSFPRLDPGQGLRNQPQHF.

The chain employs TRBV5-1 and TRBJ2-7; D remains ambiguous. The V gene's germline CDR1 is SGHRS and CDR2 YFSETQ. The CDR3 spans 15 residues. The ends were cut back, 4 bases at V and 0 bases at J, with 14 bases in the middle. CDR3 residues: CASSLVPGASYEQYF. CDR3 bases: TGCGCCAGCAGCCTGGTGCCAGGTGCCTCCTACGAGCAGTACTTC.

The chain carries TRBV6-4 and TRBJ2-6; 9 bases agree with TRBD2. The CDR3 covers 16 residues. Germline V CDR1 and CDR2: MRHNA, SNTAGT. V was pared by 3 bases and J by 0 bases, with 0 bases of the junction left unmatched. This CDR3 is CASSERGGSGANVLTF. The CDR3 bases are TGTGCCAGCAGTGAGCGGGGGGGCTCTGGGGCCAACGTCCTGACTTTC.

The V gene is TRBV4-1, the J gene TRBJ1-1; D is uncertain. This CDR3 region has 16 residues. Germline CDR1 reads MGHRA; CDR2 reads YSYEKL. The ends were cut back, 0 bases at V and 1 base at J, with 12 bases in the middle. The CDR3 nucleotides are TGCGCCAGCAGCCAAGATATGGGCGCTAAGAACACTGAAGCTTTCTTT. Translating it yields CASSQDMGAKNTEAFF.

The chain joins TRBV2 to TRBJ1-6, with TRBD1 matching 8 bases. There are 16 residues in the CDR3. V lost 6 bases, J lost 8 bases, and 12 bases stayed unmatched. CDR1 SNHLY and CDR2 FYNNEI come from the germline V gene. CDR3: CASSDQTGGKDSPLHF. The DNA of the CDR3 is TGTGCCAGCAGCGACCAAACAGGGGGTAAGGATTCACCCCTCCACTTT. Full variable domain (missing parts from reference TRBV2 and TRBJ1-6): EPEVTQTPSHQVTQMGQEVILRCVPISNHLYFYWYRQILGQKVEFLVSFYNNEISEKSEIFDDQFSVERPDGSNFTLKIRSTKLEDSAMYFCASSDQTGGKDSPLHFGNGTRLTVT.

The CDR3 DNA reads TGTGCCAGCAGTTACCACCCGGGCAGGGATAATTCACCCCTCCACTTT. It specifies CASSYHPGRDNSPLHF. The chain has TRBV6-5 and TRBJ1-6; weak D call: TRBD1 (5 bases). V was cut by 2 bases and J by 5 bases, with 13 bases left in between. This CDR3 is built from 16 residues. The germline gives CDR1 MNHEY, CDR2 SVGAGI.

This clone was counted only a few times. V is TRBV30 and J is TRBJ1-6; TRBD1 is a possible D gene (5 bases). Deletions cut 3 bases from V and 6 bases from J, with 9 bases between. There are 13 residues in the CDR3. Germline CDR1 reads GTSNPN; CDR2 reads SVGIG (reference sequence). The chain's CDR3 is CAWRAGLNSPLHF. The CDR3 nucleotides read TGTGCCTGGAGGGCAGGGCTTAATTCACCCCTCCACTTT.

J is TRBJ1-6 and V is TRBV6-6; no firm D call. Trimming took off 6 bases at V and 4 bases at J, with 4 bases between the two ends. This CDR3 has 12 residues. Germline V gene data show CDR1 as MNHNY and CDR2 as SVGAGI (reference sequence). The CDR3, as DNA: TGTGCCAGCAGCGGGTATAATTCACCCCTCCACTTT. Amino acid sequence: CASSGYNSPLHF.

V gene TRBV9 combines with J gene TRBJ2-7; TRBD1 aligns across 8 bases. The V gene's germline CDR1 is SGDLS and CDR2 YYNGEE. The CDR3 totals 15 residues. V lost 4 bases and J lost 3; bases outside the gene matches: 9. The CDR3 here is CASSPGQGEDYEQYF. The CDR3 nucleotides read TGTGCCAGCAGCCCTGGACAGGGAGAGGACTACGAGCAGTACTTC.

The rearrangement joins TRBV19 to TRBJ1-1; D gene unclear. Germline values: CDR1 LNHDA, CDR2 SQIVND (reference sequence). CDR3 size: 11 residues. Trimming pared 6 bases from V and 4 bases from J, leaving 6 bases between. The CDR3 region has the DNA TGTGCCAGTAGACTCGGCACTGAAGCTTTCTTT. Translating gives CASRLGTEAFF.

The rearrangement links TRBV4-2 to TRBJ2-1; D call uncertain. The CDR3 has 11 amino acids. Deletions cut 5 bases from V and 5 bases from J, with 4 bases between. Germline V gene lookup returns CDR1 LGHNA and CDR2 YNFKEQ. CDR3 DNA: TGTGCCAGCAGCTTCAACAATGAGCAGTTCTTC. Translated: CASSFNNEQFF.

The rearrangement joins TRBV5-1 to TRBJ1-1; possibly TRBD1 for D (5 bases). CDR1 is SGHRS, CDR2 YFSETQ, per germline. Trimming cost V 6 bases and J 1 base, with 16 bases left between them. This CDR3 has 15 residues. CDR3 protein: CASTLGGTGNTEAFF. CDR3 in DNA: TGCGCCAGCACCCTCGGCGGGACGGGGAACACTGAAGCTTTCTTT.

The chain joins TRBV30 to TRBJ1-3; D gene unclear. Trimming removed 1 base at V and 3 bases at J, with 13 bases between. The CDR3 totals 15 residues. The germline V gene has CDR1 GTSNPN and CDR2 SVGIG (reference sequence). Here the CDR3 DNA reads TGTGCCTGGAGTGATCAAGGGAGCGGTGGAAACACCATATATTTT. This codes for CAWSDQGSGGNTIYF.